The 19 T cell receptor beta chains below all came from one sample that was sequenced in a study of shared clonotypes between healthy human individuals. Generated by immunoSEQ multiplex PCR, the TCRdb table keeps only in-frame clones and is missing some. The table shows 800,000 to 1,200,000 clones, with around three quarters occurring only once. Input material: memory CD4+ T cells from PBMCs. The subset denotes: CD45RA-negative fraction. The receptors shown here come from a young man in good health. Some clones in this sample may be carry-over from other donors' samples.

This clone was observed once. CDR3 loop: CASRASGGTATEAFF. CDR3 bases: TGTGCCAGCAGGGCCTCAGGGGGCACGGCCACTGAAGCTTTCTTT. The chain links TRBV28 to TRBJ1-1, with TRBD1 matching over 8 bases. The CDR3 loop spans 15 amino acids. Losses at the gene ends were 6 bases for V and 4 bases for J; bases not matched to a gene: 10. The germline V gene has CDR1 MDHEN and CDR2 SYDVKM.

The genes are TRBV18 and TRBJ2-7; 8 bases map to TRBD2. CDR3 length equals 17 residues. The germline CDR1 and CDR2 sequences are KGHSH and LQKENI. The V segment lost 2 bases and the J segment 3 bases; nucleotides outside the gene matches: 12. The CDR3 bases are TGTGCCAGCTCACCATCCTTCGCTAGCGGGCGAATCTACGAGCAGTACTTC. It specifies CASSPSFASGRIYEQYF.

The rearrangement joins TRBV18 to TRBJ2-2; a possible D gene is TRBD2 (5 bases). The CDR3 length is 17 residues. CDR1 KGHSH and CDR2 LQKENI come from the germline V gene. V lost 0 bases and J 5 bases, leaving 16 bases between the germline ends. The CDR3 is CASSPPVWGSGTGELFF. The CDR3 bases are TGTGCCAGCTCACCACCCGTCTGGGGAAGCGGTACCGGGGAGCTGTTTTTT.

The chain joins TRBV11-2 to TRBJ1-2; 11 bases agree with TRBD1. Trimming took 5 bases from V and 4 from J; bases not matched to a gene: 9. This CDR3 region has 16 residues. Looked up from germline, CDR1 is SGHAT and CDR2 is FQNNGV. DNA for the CDR3: TGTGCCAGCAGCCCGGCCGGGACAGGGGGACTCTATGGCTACACCTTC. This encodes CASSPAGTGGLYGYTF.

The rearrangement uses TRBV10-1 and TRBJ2-3, with no clear D. Deletions cut 5 bases from V and 6 bases from J, with 15 bases between. The CDR3 is 14 residues long. Germline V gives CDR1 WNHNN, CDR2 SYGVQD (reference sequence). CDR3 region: CASSRYPSMDTQYF. The CDR3 DNA reads as TGCGCCAGCAGTCGTTACCCGTCGATGGATACGCAGTATTTT.

J is TRBJ2-2 and V is TRBV28; D is perhaps TRBD1 or TRBD2 (6 bases each). The CDR3 is 17 amino acids. V was trimmed by 5 bases and J by 2 bases, leaving 18 bases between them. Germline V CDR1 and CDR2: MDHEN, SYDVKM. CDR3 region: CASSRAGTSSNTGELFF. CDR3 coding DNA: TGTGCCAGCAGTCGGGCGGGGACATCTTCAAACACCGGGGAGCTGTTTTTT.

This chain joins TRBV28 and TRBJ2-5; 7 nucleotides line up with TRBD1. The CDR3 consists of 16 residues. V was pared by 6 bases and J by 4 bases, with 14 bases of the junction left unmatched. Germline CDR1 is MDHEN and CDR2 is SYDVKM. The CDR3 region is CASSPSQQGRAETQYF. CDR3 DNA sequence: TGTGCCAGCAGCCCTAGCCAACAGGGGCGGGCAGAGACCCAGTACTTC.

This clone was seen only once. V and J are TRBV5-1 and TRBJ2-5, with TRBD2 identical over 7 bases. Germline CDR1 SGHRS, CDR2 YFSETQ. The CDR3 spans 16 residues. With 0 bases clipped from V and 2 bases from J, the junction kept 7 bases outside the gene matches. The CDR3: CASSLVRLAEQETQYF. The CDR3 coding sequence is TGCGCCAGCAGCTTGGTGCGGCTAGCGGAGCAAGAGACCCAGTACTTC.

V gene TRBV6-1 combines with J gene TRBJ2-1, with D perhaps matching TRBD2 (5 bases). The CDR3 contains 16 residues. Trimming removed 1 base from V and 9 bases from J, with 19 bases in between. CDR1 is MNHNS, CDR2 SASEGT, per germline. The CDR3: CASSEVLYSARGEQFF. The CDR3 coding sequence is TGTGCCAGCAGTGAAGTCCTGTACTCAGCACGGGGTGAGCAGTTCTTC.

The gene calls are TRBV2 and TRBJ2-3; TRBD2 aligns across 9 bases. V shed 5 bases and J 6 bases; nucleotides not matched to a gene: 9. This CDR3 has 15 residues. The V gene's germline CDR1 is SNHLY and CDR2 FYNNEI. The CDR3 DNA follows: TGTGCCAGCAGTCTGACTAGCGGAAGGAGGGATACGCAGTATTTT. The encoded protein is CASSLTSGRRDTQYF. Variable domain in full (rest from reference TRBV2 and TRBJ2-3): EPEVTQTPSHQVTQMGQEVILRCVPISNHLYFYWYRQILGQKVEFLVSFYNNEISEKSEIFDDQFSVERPDGSNFTLKIRSTKLEDSAMYFCASSLTSGRRDTQYFGPGTRLTVL.

The chain recombines TRBV5-1 with TRBJ1-5, with D possibly TRBD1 on 6 matching bases. The CDR3 is made up of 13 amino acids. V was cut by 2 bases and J by 11 bases, with 14 bases left in between. Germline CDR1 reads SGHRS; CDR2 reads YFSETQ. The CDR3 protein is CASSLATGGAQHF. The DNA of the CDR3 is TGCGCCAGCAGCTTAGCGACAGGCGGAGCCCAGCATTTT.

The chain carries TRBV21-1 and TRBJ2-7. TRBV21-1 is classified as a pseudogene. There are 19 residues in the CDR3. For the CDR3, the DNA is TGTGCCAGCAGCTCGCTGACAGGGAACTTTCTAGGGAGGGCCTCCGAGCAGTACTTC. It specifies CASSSLTGNFLGRASEQYF.

The chain has TRBV4-3 and TRBJ2-3; unclear D gene. Germline assignment: CDR1 LGHNA and CDR2 YSLEER. CDR3 length equals 14 residues. Trimming cost V 0 bases and J 6 bases, with 10 bases left between them. DNA of the CDR3: TGCGCCAGCAGCCAAGAACGGGCCGTCGATACGCAGTATTTT. Translated: CASSQERAVDTQYF.

V and J are TRBV7-2 and TRBJ1-2; no reliable D call. The V gene's germline CDR1 is SGHTA and CDR2 FQGNSA. This CDR3 spans 12 amino acids. Trimming pared 2 bases from V and 8 bases from J, leaving 9 bases between. The CDR3 protein is CASSLLGVGYTF. The CDR3, as DNA: TGTGCCAGCAGCTTACTCGGGGTCGGCTACACCTTC.

This clone has only one observation. This chain links TRBV7-9 with TRBJ2-7, with 7 bases aligning to TRBD1. Germline V CDR1 and CDR2: SEHNR, FQNEAQ (reference sequence). The CDR3 length is 13 residues. Trimming took 5 bases from V and 3 from J; bases not matched to a gene: 4. The CDR3 is CASSRGQFYEQYF. CDR3 nucleotide sequence: TGTGCCAGCAGCCGGGGACAGTTCTACGAGCAGTACTTC.

The chain employs TRBV4-1 and TRBJ1-4; weak D call: TRBD1 (5 bases). Germline V gives CDR1 MGHRA, CDR2 YSYEKL. The CDR3 contains 16 residues. Trimming removed 9 bases at V and 0 bases at J, with 17 bases between. The chain's CDR3 is CASLGGRATTNEKLFF. In DNA, the CDR3 is TGCGCCAGTCTTGGGGGGAGGGCTACAACTAATGAAAAACTGTTTTTT.

The chain uses TRBV14 and TRBJ1-2, with D hard to call. The CDR3 contains 14 residues. Trimming pared 0 bases from V and 7 bases from J, leaving 12 bases between. Germline CDR1 reads SGHDN; CDR2 reads FVKESK. Written as DNA, the CDR3 is TGTGCCAGCAGCCAAGAAATTCGGGTTGGTGGCTACACCTTC. Residues: CASSQEIRVGGYTF.

The chain uses TRBV10-3 and TRBJ1-1, with 11 bases identical to TRBD1. There are 15 residues in the CDR3. V was pared by 5 bases and J by 5 bases, with 7 bases of the junction left unmatched. Germline V gene sequence: CDR1 ENHRY, CDR2 SYGVKD. The CDR3 is CAISPGQGASTEAFF. CDR3 DNA sequence: TGTGCCATCAGTCCTGGACAGGGGGCGTCGACTGAAGCTTTCTTT.

This clone was detected ten times or more. A much larger clone sits a single nucleotide away, making a read error possible. Other nucleotide sequences in the sample specify the same CDR3. V usage is TRBV28 and J usage is TRBJ1-2; no reliable D call. Germline V lookup: CDR1 MDHEN, CDR2 SYDVKM. CDR3 length: 12 amino acids. The ends were cut back, 3 bases at V and 0 bases at J, with 2 bases in the middle. CDR3 in DNA: TGTGCCAGCAGTTTGACTAACTATGGCTACACCTTC. Translating it yields CASSLTNYGYTF.